This TCR beta chain was sequenced in a study of cytomegalovirus exposure and HLA in healthy donors. Study findings and constraints: Association with HLA alleles at 0.05 false discovery rate was found for around 15,000 TCR beta sequences in a later analysis.

The CDR3 is made up of 14 amino acids. CDR1 and CDR2 (germline): WNHNN, SYGVQD (reference sequence). V shed 2 bases and J shed 2 bases, with 10 bases lying between them. Turning to this clone: Antigen: not known.

60 Vbeta and 13 Jbeta primers were used in PCR. The method was immunoSEQ multiplex PCR; TCRdb's version includes in-frame clones alone and lacks a portion of them. The sample has some 91,000 clones, around nine tenths seen once. The chain recombines TRBV10-1 with TRBJ2-7; no reliable D call. Material for sequencing was PBMCs. The receptor's source is a man aged 25-40 years in good health and CMV-seropositive. The CDR3 nucleotides read TGCGCCAGCAGTGAGCTCAGGTCGCCCTACGAGCAGTACTTC. Its protein product is CASSELRSPYEQYF.